The TCR beta chain under discussion was sequenced for a study of T cell repertoires in cytomegalovirus infection. About the study: Carrying CMV and the relevant HLA type showed in public TCR beta signatures.

TCRdb re-analysed the reads in MiXCR, keeping a single row per CDR3 protein. This sample carries about 110,000 distinct CDR3 sequences, over 9% of them seen once, and the ten largest clones take roughly 31%. The CDR3 totals 14 residues. Germline V lookup: CDR1 SGHVS, CDR2 FNYEAQ. V was clipped by 6 bases and J by 3 bases; unmatched bases: 4. Study conclusions and caveats: Individuals carrying CMV plus the relevant HLA were identified by cumulative frequency of public TCR beta families.

This clonotype was detected a few times. Its cognate antigen is unknown. The sequenced sample consisted of PBMCs, sequenced either directly or after in vitro stimulation (not recorded which). The rearrangement uses TRBV7-6 and TRBJ2-2; 7 nucleotides match TRBD2. The TCR was taken from a human donor in good health (CMV status not recorded). Some clones in this sample may be carry-over from other donors' samples. The DNA for the CDR3 is TGTGCCAGCAGGGAGGGAGGGTACACCGGGGAGCTGTTTTTT. Translation: CASREGGYTGELFF.